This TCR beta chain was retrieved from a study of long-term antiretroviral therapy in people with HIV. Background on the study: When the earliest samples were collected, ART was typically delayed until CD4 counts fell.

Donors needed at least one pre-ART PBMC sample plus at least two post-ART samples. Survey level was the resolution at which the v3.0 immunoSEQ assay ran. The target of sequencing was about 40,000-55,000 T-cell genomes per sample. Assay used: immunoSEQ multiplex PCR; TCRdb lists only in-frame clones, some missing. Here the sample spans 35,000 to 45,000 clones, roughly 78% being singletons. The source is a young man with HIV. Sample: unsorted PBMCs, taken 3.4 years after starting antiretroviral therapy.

CDR3 DNA sequence: TGTGCCAGCAGCCCGCTAGCGGGATCCCTCAATGAGCAGTTCTTC. As protein: CASSPLAGSLNEQFF. J is TRBJ2-1 and V is TRBV7-2; 9 bases are a match to TRBD2. This CDR3 region has 15 residues. J lost 6 bases, V lost 5 bases, and 8 bases had no gene match. Germline V gives CDR1 SGHTA, CDR2 FQGNSA.